This T cell receptor (beta chain) was identified in a study of blood T cell repertoires in COVID-19. In the study overall: T cells, B-cell-depleted T cells, or PBMCs supplied cDNA or gDNA.

The CDR3 consists of 15 residues. Trimming took 6 bases from V and 1 from J, leaving 14 bases between them. Germline lookup yields CDR1 SNHLY and CDR2 FYNNEI. This clone was observed once. Per the study methods: Amplification from reference gene primers served as the basis for estimated nucleated cell counts. The assay was immunoSEQ multiplex PCR, and TCRdb's table has in-frame clones only and misses some. V, J and clone size derive from that table, while D and trimming were established from the DNA sequence. Of 15,000 to 20,000 clones listed, roughly 82% are singletons. Material for sequencing was peripheral blood. This TCR came from a man aged 65-85 years with COVID-19, enrolled during active disease. This sequence joins TRBV2 and TRBJ2-3, with D perhaps TRBD1 (7 bases). This chain's CDR3 is CASSGARGGTDTQYF. In nucleotides, the CDR3 is TGTGCCAGCAGCGGAGCCAGGGGGGGCACAGATACGCAGTATTTT.